The rows below give T cell receptor beta chains drawn from one sample of a study of early T cells in non-severe SARS-CoV-2 infection. TCRdb analysed the 5' RACE reads with MiXCR anew, one entry per CDR3 protein. The table includes 40,000 to 55,000 distinct CDR3 sequences, approximately 9.8% detected once. The material sequenced was whole blood. These receptors originate from an adult who was a healthcare worker with PCR-confirmed SARS-CoV-2 infection or an uninfected control (not recorded which). Both conserved end residues are part of each CDR3. A D gene is named only where the DNA matches it firmly. Expanded clones get a size class; other rows say once, few or many, or leave the size out.

abundance,v_gene,d_gene,j_gene,CDR3aa,CDR3nt
many,TRBV6-6,-,TRBJ2-2,CASSYNSNTGELFF,TGTGCCAGCAGTTACAACTCGAACACCGGGGAGCTGTTTTTT
few,TRBV20-1,-,TRBJ2-2,CSARALLENTGELFF,TGCAGTGCTAGAGCCCTCCTAGAGAACACCGGGGAGCTGTTTTTT
many,TRBV7-9,TRBD1,TRBJ1-1,CASRDRYDPEAFF,TGTGCCAGCCGGGACAGATACGACCCTGAAGCTTTCTTT
-,TRBV3-1,-,TRBJ2-7,CASSQGPGAFSYEQYF,TGTGCCAGCAGCCAAGGACCAGGGGCCTTCTCCTACGAGCAGTACTTC
-,TRBV12-3/TRBV12-4,TRBD2,TRBJ2-1,CASSLGTSGNNEQFF,TGTGCCAGCAGTTTGGGTACTAGCGGGAATAATGAGCAGTTCTTC
-,TRBV7-2,-,TRBJ2-7,CASSPAREQYF,TGTGCCAGCAGTCCCGCTCGGGAGCAGTACTTC
many,TRBV28,TRBD2,TRBJ2-5,CASSLTSGDQETQYF,TGTGCCAGCAGTTTAACTAGCGGGGACCAAGAGACCCAGTACTTC
few,TRBV2,TRBD1,TRBJ2-2,CASSRQGSLNTGELFF,TGTGCCAGCAGCCGACAGGGGTCATTGAACACCGGGGAGCTGTTTTTT
many,TRBV27,-,TRBJ2-7,CASSTGPVSYEQYF,TGTGCCAGCAGTACAGGCCCCGTCTCCTACGAGCAGTACTTC
-,TRBV9,-,TRBJ2-1,CASSVPSSYNEQFF,TGTGCCAGCAGCGTTCCAAGCTCCTACAATGAGCAGTTCTTC
many,TRBV7-8,-,TRBJ2-7,CASSLRTSVDEQYF,TGTGCCAGCAGCTTGAGGACCTCTGTAGACGAGCAGTACTTC
few,TRBV5-4,TRBD1,TRBJ1-2,CASSRGQGTGYTF,TGTGCCAGCAGCCGAGGACAGGGGACTGGCTACACCTTC
few,TRBV2,TRBD2,TRBJ2-5,CATSGLARQETQYF,TGTGCCACCTCCGGACTAGCTCGGCAAGAGACCCAGTACTTC
many,TRBV5-6,-,TRBJ2-2,CASTRRRTGELFF,TGTGCCAGCACTCGCAGGCGGACCGGGGAGCTGTTTTTT
-,TRBV7-9,TRBD1,TRBJ2-7,CASTGDRGREQYF,TGTGCCAGCACCGGGGACAGGGGTAGAGAGCAGTACTTC
few,TRBV20-1,-,TRBJ1-1,CSAPRGANTEAFF,TGCAGTGCCCCGAGGGGGGCGAACACTGAAGCTTTCTTT
few,TRBV11-3,-,TRBJ2-1,CASSSATRSYNEQFF,TGTGCCAGCAGCTCGGCTACTCGCTCCTACAATGAGCAGTTCTTC
few,TRBV20-1,-,TRBJ1-5,CSALPRDQGPQHF,TGCAGTGCTCTCCCCAGGGACCAGGGGCCCCAGCATTTT
-,TRBV20-1,-,TRBJ1-6,CSARHNPSSYNSPLHF,TGCAGTGCTAGACACAACCCAAGCTCCTATAATTCACCCCTCCACTTT